The 22 T cell receptor beta chains given below trace back to one sample, sequenced in a study of neurological immune-mediated disorders. One entry per CDR3 protein, called by TCRdb with MiXCR from the 5' RACE reads. Here the sample spans about 59,000 distinct CDR3 sequences, around 3.5% being singletons. The sample consisted of PBMCs. These receptors were taken from a woman between 25 and 40 years old with multiple sclerosis.

This clonotype has at least ten counts. The V and J genes are TRBV7-9 and TRBJ2-7, with TRBD1 identical over 8 bases. With 1 base clipped from V and 1 base from J, the junction kept 9 bases outside the gene matches. The CDR3 loop spans 17 amino acids. Germline values: CDR1 SEHNR, CDR2 FQNEAQ (reference sequence). The CDR3 region is CASSLVAGGPRSYEQYF. In DNA, the CDR3 is TGTGCCAGCAGCTTAGTAGCAGGGGGCCCTCGGTCCTACGAGCAGTACTTC. Full variable domain (remainder filled in from reference TRBV7-9 and TRBJ2-7): DTGVSQNPRHKITKRGQNVTFRCDPISEHNRLYWYRQTLGQGPEFLTYFQNEAQLEKSRLLSDRFSAERPKGSFSTLEIQRTEQGDSAMYLCASSLVAGGPRSYEQYFGPGTRLTVT.

In this sample, this clonotype turned up a few times. Germline and junction disagree at one end, which may indicate a read error. The gene calls are TRBV12-3 or TRBV12-4 and TRBJ2-3; no reliable D call. This CDR3 contains 11 residues. The CDR3 sequence is CASTRTDTQYF. The CDR3 bases are TGTGCCAGCACCCGCACTGATACGCAGTATTTT.

This chain joins TRBV5-6 and TRBJ2-2; the D gene could be TRBD1 or TRBD2 (5 bases each). Trimming removed 3 bases from V and 4 bases from J, with 16 bases in between. The germline CDR1 and CDR2 sequences are SGHDT and YYEEEE. The CDR3 extends over 16 amino acids. CDR3 in amino acids: CASSWDLYGATGELFF. DNA for the CDR3: TGTGCCAGCAGCTGGGACCTCTACGGGGCCACCGGGGAGCTGTTTTTT.

This clonotype was picked up many times. The chain uses TRBV20-1 and TRBJ1-5; possibly TRBD1 for D (5 bases). V was shortened by 1 base and J by 4 bases, with 11 bases between the two germline ends. Germline values: CDR1 DFQATT, CDR2 SNEGSKA (reference sequence). There are 14 residues in the CDR3. DNA for the CDR3: TGCAGTGCTAGAGCCGACAGTGGAAATCAGCCCCAGCATTTT. Amino acid sequence: CSARADSGNQPQHF.

This clonotype was detected many times. The chain joins TRBV24-1 to TRBJ2-7; 7 nucleotides line up with TRBD1. Per the germline V gene, CDR1 is KGHDR and CDR2 is SFDVKD. Unmatched junction bases numbered 4, after V lost 4 bases and J lost 2 bases. This CDR3 contains 14 residues. This CDR3 is CATSDRDSPYEQYF. The CDR3 DNA reads TGTGCCACCAGTGACCGGGACAGCCCCTACGAGCAGTACTTC.

In its sample, this clonotype was seen many times. The chain carries TRBV7-2 and TRBJ2-5, with D possibly TRBD1 on 5 matching bases. The V end was cut by 6 bases, the J end by 4 bases, with 12 bases between. The germline V gene encodes CDR1 SGHTA and CDR2 FQGNSA. This CDR3 region has 13 residues. The CDR3 region has the DNA TGTGCCAGCAGTCTAGGGGAAGCAGAGACCCAGTACTTC. This encodes CASSLGEAETQYF. Full variable domain (missing parts from reference TRBV7-2 and TRBJ2-5): GAGVSQSPSNKVTEKGKDVELRCDPISGHTALYWYRQSLGQGLEFLIYFQGNSAPDKSGLPSDRFSAERTGGSVSTLTIQRTQQEDSAVYLCASSLGEAETQYFGPGTRLLVL.

This clonotype was observed many times. This chain connects TRBV5-1 to TRBJ1-1, with D perhaps TRBD1 (5 bases). The V end was cut by 2 bases, the J end by 9 bases, with 14 bases between. Germline V lookup: CDR1 SGHRS, CDR2 YFSETQ. The CDR3 spans 13 residues. Written as DNA, the CDR3 is TGCGCCAGCAGCTTCGAAGGGGCGTTAAAAGCTTTCTTT. Translated, it gives CASSFEGALKAFF. The full variable domain, in which reference TRBV5-1 and TRBJ1-1 provide the parts outside the CDR3, is KAGVTQTPRYLIKTRGQQVTLSCSPISGHRSVSWYQQTPGQGLQFLFEYFSETQRNKGNFPGRFSGRQFSNSRSEMNVSTLELGDSALYLCASSFEGALKAFFGQGTRLTVV.

This clonotype was detected many times. The chain joins TRBV11-2 to TRBJ1-2; D gene ambiguous. The ends were cut back, 6 bases at V and 6 bases at J, with 17 bases in the middle. Germline V gives CDR1 SGHAT, CDR2 FQNNGV. The CDR3 extends over 14 amino acids. This CDR3 reads CASRRAFSSHGYTF. In nucleotides, the CDR3 is TGTGCCAGCAGAAGGGCCTTTTCTTCGCATGGCTACACCTTC.

This clonotype has ten or more counts. V is TRBV29-1 and J is TRBJ2-7; 8 bases agree with TRBD2. Germline values: CDR1 SQVTM, CDR2 ANQGSEA. Trimming took 3 bases from V and 0 from J; bases not matched to a gene: 1. The CDR3 is 13 amino acids. The CDR3 DNA follows: TGCAGCGTTGAGGCGGGGGGCTCCTACGAGCAGTACTTC. It codes for CSVEAGGSYEQYF.

The table lists this clonotype with a few counts. V gene TRBV7-2 combines with J gene TRBJ1-4, with a tentative D call TRBD1 (6 bases). Germline CDR1 reads SGHTA; CDR2 reads FQGNSA. V was cut by 2 bases and J by 3 bases, with 19 bases left in between. This CDR3 region has 18 residues. The CDR3 is CASSLSGVGVGPNEKLFF. CDR3 DNA sequence: TGTGCCAGCAGCTTATCAGGGGTCGGGGTCGGGCCTAATGAAAAACTGTTTTTT. The whole variable domain, filled in from reference TRBV7-2 and TRBJ1-4, reads GAGVSQSPSNKVTEKGKDVELRCDPISGHTALYWYRQSLGQGLEFLIYFQGNSAPDKSGLPSDRFSAERTGGSVSTLTIQRTQQEDSAVYLCASSLSGVGVGPNEKLFFGSGTQLSVL.

This clonotype was seen at least ten times. The chain is built from TRBV28 and TRBJ2-7; 9 positions agree with TRBD1. Germline values: CDR1 MDHEN, CDR2 SYDVKM. CDR3 length: 16 amino acids. The V gene end was trimmed by 5 bases and the J gene end by 1 base; junction bases not matched to a gene: 9. The chain's CDR3 is CASSQPGQGRSYEQYF. In DNA form, the CDR3 reads TGTGCCAGCAGTCAACCGGGACAGGGTAGATCCTACGAGCAGTACTTC.

This clonotype was seen ten or more times. The chain is built from TRBV29-1 and TRBJ2-3; D assignment may be TRBD1 or TRBD2 (5 bases each). CDR1 is SQVTM, CDR2 ANQGSEA, per germline. V shed 5 bases and J shed 2 bases, with 11 bases lying between them. The length of the CDR3 is 13 residues. CDR3: CSVSRGATDTQYF. CDR3 DNA sequence: TGCAGCGTTTCACGAGGGGCCACAGATACGCAGTATTTT.

This clonotype has ten or more counts. V is TRBV12-3 or TRBV12-4 and J is TRBJ2-2, with a weak D call TRBD2 (6 bases). Trimming shortened V by 1 base and J by 6 bases, and 9 bases separated the two germline ends. CDR3 size: 14 residues. CDR3 bases: TGTGCCAGCAGTTTAGGGGGGGAGGCCGGGGAGCTGTTTTTT. Translated: CASSLGGEAGELFF.

This clonotype was detected many times. The chain is built from TRBV5-1 and TRBJ1-2; D uncertain. Germline values: CDR1 SGHRS, CDR2 YFSETQ. The V and J ends lost 3 bases and 6 bases respectively, with 12 bases between them. The CDR3 is 13 amino acids. The CDR3: CASSSASLNGYTF. In DNA form, the CDR3 reads TGCGCCAGCAGCTCGGCCTCCCTTAATGGCTACACCTTC.

This clonotype was detected ten times or more. The V call is TRBV7-9, the J call TRBJ1-1; D is undetermined. Germline V gene lookup returns CDR1 SEHNR and CDR2 FQNEAQ (reference sequence). This CDR3 is built from 15 residues. V was shortened by 3 bases and J by 6 bases, with 17 bases between the two germline ends. CDR3 in DNA: TGTGCCAGCAGCTTGCCATGGAACAGACCCTCTGAAGCTTTCTTT. It specifies CASSLPWNRPSEAFF.

Many counts were recorded for this clonotype. J is TRBJ1-1 and V is TRBV7-2; D may be TRBD1 (6 bases). The length of the CDR3 is 15 residues. Germline V gives CDR1 SGHTA, CDR2 FQGNSA. Trimming removed 5 bases from V and 4 bases from J, with 17 bases in between. In DNA, the CDR3 is TGTGCCAGCAGCCCAAGAACAGGGTCCGGCACTGAAGCTTTCTTT. Protein sequence: CASSPRTGSGTEAFF.

This clonotype has only a few counts. A much larger clone is a single base away; this may be a read error. CDR3 nucleotide sequence: TGCACAACAACCCCGGAATGGTCAGATACGCAGTATTTT. This sequence encodes CTTTPEWSDTQYF. The genes are TRBV29-1 and TRBJ2-3; D gene unclear. This CDR3 has 13 residues. Per the germline V gene, CDR1 is SQVTM and CDR2 is ANQGSEA.

V is TRBV20-1 and J is TRBJ2-7, with 7 positions matching TRBD2. Per germline, CDR1 DFQATT and CDR2 SNEGSKA (reference sequence). Trimming cost V 2 bases and J 12 bases; bases outside gene matches: 10. The CDR3 loop spans 12 amino acids. DNA for the CDR3: TGCAGTGCTAGATGGGAGGGAGACAAACGGTACTTC. Protein product: CSARWEGDKRYF.

The genes are TRBV12-3 or TRBV12-4 and TRBJ2-3; D remains ambiguous. V was pared by 6 bases and J by 5 bases, with 12 bases between. The length of the CDR3 is 13 residues. The CDR3 coding sequence is TGTGCCAGCAGCCCCTCCGGTGGAGATACGCAGTATTTT. It specifies CASSPSGGDTQYF.

This clonotype turned up a few times. This chain links TRBV28 with TRBJ2-7, with TRBD1 matching over 7 bases. The CDR3 contains 14 residues. Trimming took 4 bases from V and 7 from J; bases not matched to a gene: 10. Per germline, CDR1 MDHEN and CDR2 SYDVKM. Here the CDR3 DNA reads TGTGCCAGCAGTTCACGGACAGGCTTGGAAGAGCAGTACTTC. Amino acids: CASSSRTGLEEQYF. Together with reference TRBV28 and TRBJ2-7, the CDR3 gives the full variable domain: DVKVTQSSRYLVKRTGEKVFLECVQDMDHENMFWYRQDPGLGLRLIYFSYDVKMKEKGDIPEGYSVSREKKERFSLILESASTNQTSMYLCASSSRTGLEEQYFGPGTRLTVT.

This clonotype came up many times. This chain joins TRBV5-1 and TRBJ2-3; 11 nucleotides align to TRBD2. Losses at the gene ends were 0 bases for V and 6 bases for J; bases not matched to a gene: 6. The CDR3 loop spans 16 amino acids. Germline V gene sequence: CDR1 SGHRS, CDR2 YFSETQ. For the CDR3, the DNA is TGCGCCAGCAGCTTGGGAGCTACTAGCGGGAGTGATACGCAGTATTTT. Its translation is CASSLGATSGSDTQYF. The whole variable domain, remainder taken from reference TRBV5-1 and TRBJ2-3, is KAGVTQTPRYLIKTRGQQVTLSCSPISGHRSVSWYQQTPGQGLQFLFEYFSETQRNKGNFPGRFSGRQFSNSRSEMNVSTLELGDSALYLCASSLGATSGSDTQYFGPGTRLTVL.

This clonotype was observed a handful of times. The chain employs TRBV7-7 and TRBJ2-3; 12 bases agree with TRBD2. Trimming cost V 5 bases and J 4 bases; bases outside gene matches: 4. CDR1 SSHAT and CDR2 FNYEAQ come from the germline V gene (reference sequence). The CDR3 is 15 amino acids. CDR3 residues: CASSPLAGGADTQYF. The CDR3 DNA reads TGTGCCAGCAGCCCTCTAGCGGGGGGGGCAGATACGCAGTATTTT. The variable domain in full, with the rest retrieved from reference TRBV7-7 and TRBJ2-3, is GAGVSQSPRYKVTKRGQDVTLRCDPISSHATLYWYQQALGQGPEFLTYFNYEAQPDKSGLPSDRFSAERPEGSISTLTIQRTEQRDSAMYRCASSPLAGGADTQYFGPGTRLTVL.